The 27 T cell receptor beta chains in this list originate from one sample, sequenced in a study of regulatory T cells in long-lasting Graves disease. In building TCR beta libraries, iRepertoire HTBI primers were used together with Arm-PCR of CDR3 regions. TCRdb used MiXCR to reprocess the multiplex PCR reads, holding one entry per CDR3 protein. This sample has 450,000 or so distinct CDR3 sequences; roughly 23% occur once, and the top ten carry about an eighth. Noted time point: persistent/refractory GD, antithyroid drugs over 5 years with positive TRAb. TCR sequences were obtained from RNA taken from PBMCs. The sample was peripheral blood mononuclear cells (PBMCs), taken when the disease was refractory, from a patient treated with antithyroid drugs. Every receptor here comes from a female donor with Graves disease.

The rearrangement joins TRBV5-1 to TRBJ2-7; 11 bases are shared with TRBD2. V dropped 0 bases and J dropped 0; count of bases not matched to a gene: 2. The CDR3 loop spans 16 amino acids. CDR1 and CDR2 from the germline V gene are SGHRS and YFSETQ. The CDR3 reads CASSLVGTSGSYEQYF. The CDR3 DNA reads TGCGCCAGCAGCTTGGTTGGGACTAGCGGCTCCTACGAGCAGTACTTC.

J is TRBJ2-7 and V is TRBV5-1; 8 bases agree with TRBD2. V lost 1 base and J lost 3; bases outside the gene matches: 6. Looked up from germline, CDR1 is SGHRS and CDR2 is YFSETQ. CDR3 size: 15 residues. The CDR3 bases are TGCGCCAGCAGCTTGTTATCTAGCGGGTACTACGAGCAGTACTTC. Its protein product is CASSLLSSGYYEQYF. The whole variable domain, remainder taken from reference TRBV5-1 and TRBJ2-7, is KAGVTQTPRYLIKTRGQQVTLSCSPISGHRSVSWYQQTPGQGLQFLFEYFSETQRNKGNFPGRFSGRQFSNSRSEMNVSTLELGDSALYLCASSLLSSGYYEQYFGPGTRLTVT.

Ten or more counts support this clonotype. The chain recombines TRBV7-3 with TRBJ1-6; D uncertain. The CDR3 spans 15 residues. Per the germline V gene, CDR1 is SGHTA and CDR2 is FQGTGA. The ends were cut back, 5 bases at V and 5 bases at J, with 13 bases in the middle. CDR3 DNA: TGTGCCAGCAGCCCCTCAGGTCAGGATAATTCACCCCTCCACTTT. It codes for CASSPSGQDNSPLHF.

This chain joins TRBV7-2 and TRBJ1-1, with D perhaps matching TRBD1 (6 bases). This CDR3 has 16 residues. Germline V gives CDR1 SGHTA, CDR2 FQGNSA. V was pared by 3 bases and J by 0 bases, with 14 bases between. This CDR3 reads CASSLATGRMNTEAFF. Written as DNA, the CDR3 is TGTGCCAGCAGCTTGGCGACAGGACGGATGAACACTGAAGCTTTCTTT.

The chain combines TRBV6-5 with TRBJ2-4; perhaps TRBD1 as D (5 bases). The CDR3 extends over 16 amino acids. Germline lookup yields CDR1 MNHEY and CDR2 SVGAGI. V lost 4 bases and J 9 bases, leaving 22 bases between the germline ends. The CDR3 loop reads CASSSLVQAGKGIQYF. The CDR3 nucleotides read TGTGCCAGCAGTTCGCTCGTACAGGCCGGAAAAGGCATTCAGTACTTC.

This clonotype was seen a handful of times. This chain connects TRBV9 to TRBJ1-2; TRBD1 is a possible D gene (5 bases). Trimming left V 4 bases short and J 5 bases short, with 15 bases between. CDR3 size: 14 residues. Germline V CDR1 and CDR2: SGDLS, YYNGEE. CDR3 in DNA: TGTGCCAGCAGCCCCCCAGGGAACTCTTATGGCTACACCTTC. Encoded protein: CASSPPGNSYGYTF.

This clonotype was detected only a few times. The chain recombines TRBV24-1 with TRBJ1-5; D uncertain. This CDR3 has 13 residues. Trimming cost V 1 base and J 2 bases, with 2 bases left between them. Germline V lookup: CDR1 KGHDR, CDR2 SFDVKD. CDR3 DNA: TGTGCCACCAGTGATTTTGGCAATCAGCCCCAGCATTTT. Translated, it gives CATSDFGNQPQHF.

This clonotype has a count of ten or more. One junction end does not reproduce the germline sequence, and a read error may be involved. The V and J genes are TRBV2 and TRBJ2-1; 7 nucleotides line up with TRBD2. Germline CDR1 and CDR2: SNHLY and FYNNEI. This CDR3 spans 12 amino acids. CDR3 loop: CASRRLALAMVF. CDR3 DNA: TGTGCCAGCAGAAGACTAGCCCTAGCCATGGTCTTC. Full variable domain (rest looked up from reference TRBV2 and TRBJ2-1): EPEVTQTPSHQVTQMGQEVILRCVPISNHLYFYWYRQILGQKVEFLVSFYNNEISEKSEIFDDQFSVERPDGSNFTLKIRSTKLEDSAMYFCASRRLALAMVFGPGTRLTVL.

Many counts were recorded for this clonotype. This chain links TRBV2 with TRBJ2-2, with D unclear. The CDR3 runs 14 residues. Trimming removed 7 bases at V and 2 bases at J, with 11 bases between. Germline loops: CDR1 SNHLY, CDR2 FYNNEI. CDR3 in amino acids: CASKRLPNTGELFF. CDR3 in DNA: TGTGCCAGCAAACGACTCCCCAACACCGGGGAGCTGTTTTTT.

This rearrangement joins TRBV30 to TRBJ1-1; no clear D gene. The CDR3 length is 12 residues. V was shortened by 7 bases and J by 1 base, with 10 bases between the two germline ends. CDR1 is GTSNPN and CDR2 is SVGIG in the germline V gene (reference sequence). The CDR3 protein is CAFGPQNTEAFF. CDR3 coding DNA: TGTGCCTTCGGCCCCCAGAACACTGAAGCTTTCTTT.

This clonotype was seen a single time. No conserved phenylalanine or tryptophan is present at the end of the CDR3, so a read error is the likely explanation. The chain combines TRBV27 with TRBJ2-5, with D perhaps TRBD1 (7 bases). The germline V and J ends were trimmed by 7 bases and 2 bases, with 17 bases remaining between them. This CDR3 has 15 amino acids. Germline assignment: CDR1 MNHEY and CDR2 SMNVEV (reference sequence). CDR3 loop: CASMAGGYQQETQYL. The CDR3 nucleotides are TGTGCCAGCATGGCAGGGGGGTACCAACAAGAGACCCAGTACCTC.

This clonotype was observed at least ten times. The rearrangement joins TRBV28 to TRBJ2-5, with TRBD2 as a possible D gene (5 bases). The CDR3 loop spans 13 amino acids. Trimming removed 1 base from V and 5 bases from J, with 8 bases in between. CDR1 and CDR2 (germline): MDHEN, SYDVKM. The CDR3 nucleotides are TGTGCCAGCAGTTTATTGAGAGGGGAGACCCAGTACTTC. Translated: CASSLLRGETQYF.

This clonotype was seen ten or more times. The chain has TRBV28 and TRBJ2-7; D may be TRBD1 (5 bases). V was shortened by 5 bases and J by 3 bases, with 17 bases between the two germline ends. The CDR3 sequence is 15 residues long. Germline CDR1 reads MDHEN; CDR2 reads SYDVKM. Here the CDR3 DNA reads TGTGCCAGCAGTACTAAGGCAGGGATACTCTACGAGCAGTACTTC. This encodes CASSTKAGILYEQYF.

This clonotype was counted only a few times. The V and J genes are TRBV28 and TRBJ2-7, with 10 bases identical to TRBD2. The V segment lost 2 bases and the J segment 4 bases; nucleotides outside the gene matches: 5. The CDR3 is made up of 15 amino acids. The germline CDR1 and CDR2 sequences are MDHEN and SYDVKM. Here the CDR3 reads CASSLPLAGAYEQYF. The CDR3, as DNA: TGTGCCAGCAGTTTACCGCTAGCGGGAGCGTACGAGCAGTACTTC.

Points on this clonotype: A much larger clone is a single base away; this may be a read error. This rearrangement joins TRBV12-3 or TRBV12-4 to TRBJ2-5, with D possibly called TRBD1 or TRBD2 (5 bases each). CDR3 length equals 15 residues. Deletions cut 6 bases from V and 4 bases from J, with 18 bases between. The CDR3 sequence: CASRTDPGDGETQYF. The CDR3 DNA reads TGTGCCAGCAGGACAGACCCCGGGGATGGAGAGACCCAGTACTTC.

To note about this clonotype: Being one base from a much bigger clone, this may be a read error. The rearrangement joins TRBV3-1 to TRBJ2-5, with a weak D call TRBD2 (5 bases). Germline CDR1 LGHDT, CDR2 YNNKEL (reference sequence). The CDR3 is made up of 15 amino acids. CDR3 coding DNA: TGTGCCGGCAGCCAAGAACGACGGGGTGAAGAGACCCAGTACTTC. Its protein is CAGSQERRGEETQYF.

Concerning this clonotype itself: The junction departs from germline at one end; a sequencing error may be responsible. The rearrangement joins TRBV6-2 or TRBV6-3 to TRBJ2-7; 7 nucleotides line up with TRBD1. CDR3 length: 12 residues. Germline-derived CDR1 and CDR2 are MNHEY and SVGEGT. As DNA, the CDR3 is TGTGCCAGCACCGACAGGGACAACGAGCAGTGCTTC. This codes for CASTDRDNEQCF.

This clonotype showed up just a few times. The chain has TRBV29-1 and TRBJ2-7, with TRBD1 as a possible D gene (6 bases). V dropped 6 bases and J dropped 1 base, with 13 bases sitting between them. The CDR3 is 13 residues long. In germline, CDR1 is SQVTM, CDR2 ANQGSEA. The chain's CDR3 is CSVSLDRSYEQYF. The DNA of the CDR3 is TGCAGCGTGAGCCTGGACAGATCCTACGAGCAGTACTTC.

The sample holds a few counts of this clonotype. This sequence joins TRBV9 and TRBJ2-7; either TRBD1 or TRBD2 may supply D (6 bases each). CDR3 length: 15 amino acids. Trimming removed 0 bases from V and 6 bases from J, with 16 bases in between. The germline V gene has CDR1 SGDLS and CDR2 YYNGEE. The CDR3 protein is CASSVGWGANSEQYF. CDR3 nucleotide sequence: TGTGCCAGCAGCGTAGGGTGGGGGGCCAACTCCGAGCAGTACTTC.

This rearrangement joins TRBV4-1 to TRBJ2-5, with D possibly matching TRBD2 (7 bases). The V end lost 8 bases, the J end lost 3 bases, and 25 bases lay between the germline ends. Germline V CDR1 and CDR2: MGHRA, YSYEKL. CDR3 size: 17 residues. The chain's CDR3 is CASDYGGPRGTKETQYF. CDR3 nucleotide sequence: TGCGCCAGCGATTACGGTGGACCGCGGGGGACAAAAGAGACCCAGTACTTC.

This clonotype has just a few counts. The V call is TRBV12-3 or TRBV12-4, the J call TRBJ2-2, with D uncertain. V lost 1 base and J lost 4, with 7 bases in between. This CDR3 has 14 residues. CDR3 residues: CASSLDGSTGELFF. Here the CDR3 DNA reads TGTGCCAGCAGTTTAGACGGTTCCACCGGGGAGCTGTTTTTT.

The chain has TRBV4-3 and TRBJ2-6; D gene unclear. Trimming took off 0 bases at V and 0 bases at J, with 6 bases between the two ends. Germline CDR1 and CDR2: LGHNA and YSLEER. The CDR3 runs 16 residues. In DNA, the CDR3 is TGCGCCAGCAGCCAAGATCGAGTCTCTGGGGCCAACGTCCTGACTTTC. This encodes CASSQDRVSGANVLTF.

This clonotype was found many times. This chain joins TRBV2 and TRBJ2-7; D remains ambiguous. Germline V gives CDR1 SNHLY, CDR2 FYNNEI. Trimming took off 3 bases at V and 6 bases at J, with 21 bases between the two ends. The CDR3 covers 16 residues. The CDR3 spells CASSELNRGEKGEQYF. CDR3 DNA sequence: TGTGCCAGCAGTGAGTTGAACAGAGGCGAAAAGGGCGAGCAGTACTTC.

The chain couples TRBV20-1 to TRBJ2-7, with D perhaps given as TRBD1 or TRBD2 (6 bases each). The CDR3 is 15 amino acids. V was shortened by 1 base and J by 6 bases, with 19 bases between the two germline ends. Germline CDR1 and CDR2: DFQATT and SNEGSKA (reference sequence). The CDR3 protein is CSARGRVTGPGEQYF. In nucleotides, the CDR3 is TGCAGTGCTAGAGGGAGGGTTACAGGGCCTGGCGAGCAGTACTTC.

The V and J genes are TRBV19 and TRBJ1-1, with D possibly being TRBD1 (6 bases). The CDR3 has 15 amino acids. Germline V gene lookup returns CDR1 LNHDA and CDR2 SQIVND (reference sequence). Trimming stripped 5 bases from V and 5 bases from J, with 18 bases between. This CDR3 is CASSSEGVGATEAFF. In DNA form, the CDR3 reads TGTGCCAGTAGTTCCGAGGGGGTAGGGGCGACTGAAGCTTTCTTT.

V is TRBV18 and J is TRBJ2-7; 8 positions agree with TRBD1. Losses at the gene ends were 2 bases for V and 3 bases for J; bases not matched to a gene: 9. Germline V gives CDR1 KGHSH, CDR2 LQKENI. CDR3 length equals 16 residues. The CDR3: CASSPVVGTGVYEQYF. In nucleotides, the CDR3 is TGTGCCAGCTCACCAGTAGTAGGGACAGGAGTCTACGAGCAGTACTTC.

This rearrangement joins TRBV10-3 to TRBJ2-7, with D unclear. From germline, CDR1 is ENHRY and CDR2 SYGVKD. This CDR3 comprises 12 residues. V was shortened by 2 bases and J by 3 bases, with 5 bases between the two germline ends. The CDR3 region is CAISETGYEQYF. The CDR3 DNA reads as TGTGCCATCAGTGAGACCGGCTACGAGCAGTACTTC.